The 7 T cell receptor beta chains below come from one sample, sequenced in a study of CD8+ T cells in alopecia areata. RNA, once extracted, was reverse transcribed into cDNA for use as the sequencing template. The repertoire was sequenced with immunoSEQ multiplex PCR; TCRdb's copy has only in-frame clones and lacks some. Counted here are hundreds of thousands of clones, roughly two thirds occurring once; the ten biggest clones make up 1% to 1.5%. The sequences come from CD4+ T cells sorted from blood, collected at week 0. These receptor sequences come from a human donor with alopecia areata.

The chain joins TRBV4-1 to TRBJ2-7; no firm D call. Trimming took off 0 bases at V and 3 bases at J, with 6 bases between the two ends. The CDR3 has 13 residues. The germline V gene encodes CDR1 MGHRA and CDR2 YSYEKL. The CDR3 is CASSQDGFYEQYF. Written as DNA, the CDR3 is TGCGCCAGCAGCCAAGACGGATTCTACGAGCAGTACTTC.

V and J are TRBV30 and TRBJ2-5; 13 bases fit TRBD2. With V trimmed by 3 bases and J by 7 bases, 8 bases remained unmatched. CDR1 and CDR2 (germline): GTSNPN, SVGIG (reference sequence). This CDR3 has 15 residues. CDR3 nucleotides: TGTGCCTGGAGAACCACTAGCGGGGGGGCCGGGACCCAGTACTTC. Translating gives CAWRTTSGGAGTQYF.

This clone was counted a few times. CDR3 loop: CASSSGTSGGPEYF. The DNA of the CDR3 is TGTGCCAGCAGTTCAGGGACTAGCGGGGGACCAGAGTACTTC. The chain has TRBV28 and TRBJ2-7, with 14 bases fitting TRBD2. Germline CDR1 and CDR2: MDHEN and SYDVKM. Germline trimming cut 4 bases from V and 11 bases from J; bases unmatched to any gene: 7. The CDR3 length is 14 residues.

The chain uses TRBV11-3 and TRBJ2-7; TRBD1 is a possible D gene (6 bases). Germline values: CDR1 SGHNT, CDR2 YENEEA. CDR3 length equals 13 residues. Between the trimmed V and J ends, which lost 5 bases and 3 bases, there was a span of 11 bases. The CDR3 loop is CASSNPDSYEQYF. In DNA form, the CDR3 reads TGTGCCAGCAGCAACCCGGACAGCTACGAGCAGTACTTC.

A few counts support this clone. V and J are TRBV29-1 and TRBJ2-5, with 9 bases matching TRBD1. Unmatched junction bases numbered 7, after V lost 4 bases and J lost 1 base. This CDR3 has 15 residues. The germline V gene has CDR1 SQVTM and CDR2 ANQGSEA. The DNA of the CDR3 is TGCAGCGTTGTCGAGGTGACAGGGGGCCAAGAGACCCAGTACTTC. Translating gives CSVVEVTGGQETQYF.

The chain links TRBV5-1 to TRBJ2-7; D possibly uses TRBD1 or TRBD2 (5 bases each). Germline V gives CDR1 SGHRS, CDR2 YFSETQ. CDR3 size: 14 residues. V lost 3 bases to trimming and J lost 0 bases, with 10 bases between them. The CDR3 loop is CASSYPGASYEQYF. The CDR3 DNA follows: TGCGCCAGCAGCTACCCCGGGGCCTCCTACGAGCAGTACTTC.

CDR3 in amino acids: CASSQVLSLGETQYF. The CDR3, as DNA: TGCGCCAGCAGCCAAGTTCTCAGCCTGGGAGAGACCCAGTACTTC. The chain carries TRBV4-1 and TRBJ2-5; D is uncertain. Germline CDR1 MGHRA, CDR2 YSYEKL. This CDR3 spans 15 amino acids. The V gene lost 1 base and the J gene lost 4 bases, with 13 bases spanning the gap.